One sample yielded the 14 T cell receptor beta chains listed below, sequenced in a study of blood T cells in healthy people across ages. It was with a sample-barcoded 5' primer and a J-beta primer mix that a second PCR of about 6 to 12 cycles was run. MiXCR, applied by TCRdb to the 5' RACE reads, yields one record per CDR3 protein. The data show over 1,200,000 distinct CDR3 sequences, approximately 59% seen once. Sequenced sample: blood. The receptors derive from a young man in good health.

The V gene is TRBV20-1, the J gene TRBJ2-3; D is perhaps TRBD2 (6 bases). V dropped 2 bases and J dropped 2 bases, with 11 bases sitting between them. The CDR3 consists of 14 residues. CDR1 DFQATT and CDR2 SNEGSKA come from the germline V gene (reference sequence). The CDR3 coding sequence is TGCAGTGCTAGATGGGGGGTAGACACAGATACGCAGTATTTT. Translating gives CSARWGVDTDTQYF.

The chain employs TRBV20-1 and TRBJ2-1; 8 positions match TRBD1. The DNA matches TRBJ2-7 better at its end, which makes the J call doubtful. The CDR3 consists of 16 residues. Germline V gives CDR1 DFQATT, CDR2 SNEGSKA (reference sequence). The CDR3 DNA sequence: TGCAGTGCTAGAGAGTATCTAACAGGGGGTTTGTACGAGCAGTACTTC. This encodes CSAREYLTGGLYEQYF.

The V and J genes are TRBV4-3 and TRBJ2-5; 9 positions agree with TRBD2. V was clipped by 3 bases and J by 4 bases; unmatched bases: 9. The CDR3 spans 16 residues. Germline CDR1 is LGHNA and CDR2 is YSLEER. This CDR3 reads CASSQSSGDTRETQYF. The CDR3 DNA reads TGCGCCAGCAGCCAGTCTAGCGGGGATACCCGAGAGACCCAGTACTTC.

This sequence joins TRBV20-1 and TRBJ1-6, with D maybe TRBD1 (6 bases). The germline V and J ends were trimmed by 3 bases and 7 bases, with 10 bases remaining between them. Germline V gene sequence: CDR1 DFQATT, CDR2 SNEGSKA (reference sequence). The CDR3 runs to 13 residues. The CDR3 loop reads CSASDRGNSPLHF. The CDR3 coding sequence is TGCAGTGCTAGCGATAGGGGGAATTCACCCCTCCACTTT.

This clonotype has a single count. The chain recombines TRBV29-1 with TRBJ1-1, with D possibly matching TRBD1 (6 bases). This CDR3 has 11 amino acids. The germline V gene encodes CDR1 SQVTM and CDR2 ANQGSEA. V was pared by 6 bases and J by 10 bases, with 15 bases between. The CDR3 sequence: CSVPQGRGAFF. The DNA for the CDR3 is TGCAGCGTGCCACAGGGCAGGGGAGCTTTCTTT.

The CDR3 reads CASSAMSYEQYF. Here the CDR3 DNA reads TGTGCCAGCAGTGCGATGAGCTACGAGCAGTACTTC. V usage is TRBV2 and J usage is TRBJ2-7; D unclear. The length of the CDR3 is 12 residues. Germline V gene data show CDR1 as SNHLY and CDR2 as FYNNEI. V was shortened by 4 bases and J by 3 bases, with 7 bases between the two germline ends.

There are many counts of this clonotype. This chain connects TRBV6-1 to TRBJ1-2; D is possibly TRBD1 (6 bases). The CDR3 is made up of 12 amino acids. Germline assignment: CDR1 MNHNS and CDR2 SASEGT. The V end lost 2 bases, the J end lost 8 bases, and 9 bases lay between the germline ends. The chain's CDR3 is CASSERGYGYTF. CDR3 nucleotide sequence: TGTGCCAGCAGTGAAAGGGGGTACGGCTACACCTTC.

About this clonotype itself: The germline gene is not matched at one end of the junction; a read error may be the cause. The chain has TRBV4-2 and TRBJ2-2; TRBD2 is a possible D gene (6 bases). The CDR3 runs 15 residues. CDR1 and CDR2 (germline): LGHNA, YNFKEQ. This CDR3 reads CASSQGRPNTGELFF. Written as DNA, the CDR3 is TGTGCCAGTAGCCAAGGGAGGCCGAACACCGGGGAGCTGTTTTTT.

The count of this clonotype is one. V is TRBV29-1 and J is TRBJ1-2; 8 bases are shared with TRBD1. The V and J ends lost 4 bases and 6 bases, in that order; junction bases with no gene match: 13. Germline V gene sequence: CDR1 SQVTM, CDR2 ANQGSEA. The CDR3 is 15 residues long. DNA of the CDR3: TGCAGCGTTGTCCAATGGAGCAGGGGGCTCGATGGCTACACCTTC. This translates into CSVVQWSRGLDGYTF. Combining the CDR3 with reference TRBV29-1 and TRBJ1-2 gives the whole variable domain SAVISQKPSRDICQRGTSLTIQCQVDSQVTMMFWYRQQPGQSLTLIATANQGSEATYESGFVIDKFPISRPNLTFSTLTVSNMSPEDSSIYLCSVVQWSRGLDGYTFGSGTRLTVV.

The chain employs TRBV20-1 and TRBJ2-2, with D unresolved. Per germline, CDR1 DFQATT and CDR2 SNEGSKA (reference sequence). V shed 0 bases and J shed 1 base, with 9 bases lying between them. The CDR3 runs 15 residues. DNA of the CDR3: TGCAGTGCTAGAGAGAGGTCCCGGAACACCGGGGAGCTGTTTTTT. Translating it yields CSARERSRNTGELFF.

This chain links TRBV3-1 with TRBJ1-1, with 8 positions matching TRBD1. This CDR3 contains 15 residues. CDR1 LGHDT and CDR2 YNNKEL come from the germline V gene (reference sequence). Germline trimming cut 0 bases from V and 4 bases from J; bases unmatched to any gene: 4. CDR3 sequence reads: CASSQETQGGTEAFF. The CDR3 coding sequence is TGTGCCAGCAGCCAAGAAACACAGGGGGGCACTGAAGCTTTCTTT.

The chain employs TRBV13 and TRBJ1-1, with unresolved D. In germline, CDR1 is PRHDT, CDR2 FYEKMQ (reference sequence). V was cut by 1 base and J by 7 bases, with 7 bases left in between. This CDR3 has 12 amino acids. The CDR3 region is CASSLVGIEAFF. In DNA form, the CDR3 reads TGTGCCAGCAGCTTAGTTGGGATTGAAGCTTTCTTT.

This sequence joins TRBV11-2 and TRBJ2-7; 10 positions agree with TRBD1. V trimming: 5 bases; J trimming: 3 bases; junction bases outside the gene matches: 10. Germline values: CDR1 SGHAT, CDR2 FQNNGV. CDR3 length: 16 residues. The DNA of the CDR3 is TGTGCCAGCAGCGCAAAAACCGGGACAGGGGACTACGAGCAGTACTTC. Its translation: CASSAKTGTGDYEQYF.

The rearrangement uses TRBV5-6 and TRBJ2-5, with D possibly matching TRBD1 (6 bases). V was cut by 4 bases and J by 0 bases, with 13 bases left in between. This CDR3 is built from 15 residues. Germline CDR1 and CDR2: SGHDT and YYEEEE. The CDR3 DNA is TGTGCCAGCAGCGAATACCGGGACAACCAAGAGACCCAGTACTTC. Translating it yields CASSEYRDNQETQYF.